The clone carrying this T cell receptor beta chain was detected many times. Its antigen is still unknown. The data stem from a study of T cells in Graves' hyperthyroidism and ophthalmopathy. The study's findings and limits: Stable hyperthyroidism was separated from ophthalmopathy by a model based on 13 V-J features. Blood also held most thyroid clonotypes expanded beyond 0.001.

RNA transcripts were the template for amplifying TCR beta CDR3 regions. HTBI primers were used for first-round RT-PCR of the TCR CDR3. A single record per CDR3 protein comes from TCRdb applying MiXCR to the multiplex PCR reads. There are 450,000 to 600,000 distinct CDR3 sequences in the sample; roughly 15% occur only once, and approximately 14% lies in the top ten. Diagnoses rested on clinical symptoms, serum thyroxine and TRAb, thyroid ultrasound and orbital computed tomography. The TCR comes from a woman in her thirties or forties with Graves' hyperthyroidism. The sequenced sample was blood.

CDR3 DNA sequence: TGTGCCAGCAGTTACTCGGCGGACAGGCGAGAGAGGAGCTCCTACAATGAGCAGTTCTTC. Translated: CASSYSADRRERSSYNEQFF. The chain employs TRBV6-6 and TRBJ2-1, with 7 bases identical to TRBD1. Germline V gene lookup returns CDR1 MNHNY and CDR2 SVGAGI (reference sequence). Germline trimming cut 0 bases from V and 0 bases from J; bases unmatched to any gene: 14. The CDR3 has 20 amino acids.